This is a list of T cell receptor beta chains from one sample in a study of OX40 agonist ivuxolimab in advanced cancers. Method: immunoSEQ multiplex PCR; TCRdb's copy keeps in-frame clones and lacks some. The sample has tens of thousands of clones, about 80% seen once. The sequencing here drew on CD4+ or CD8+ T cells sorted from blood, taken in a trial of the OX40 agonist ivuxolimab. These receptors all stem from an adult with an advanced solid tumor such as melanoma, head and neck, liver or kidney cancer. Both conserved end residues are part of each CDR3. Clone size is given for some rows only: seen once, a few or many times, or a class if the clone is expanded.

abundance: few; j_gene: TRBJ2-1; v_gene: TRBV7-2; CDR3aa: CASSPRTVSYNEQFF
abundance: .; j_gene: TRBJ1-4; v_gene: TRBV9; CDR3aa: CASSVSMGGLGEKLFF
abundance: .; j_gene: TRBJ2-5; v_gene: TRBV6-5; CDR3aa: CASTLGETQYF
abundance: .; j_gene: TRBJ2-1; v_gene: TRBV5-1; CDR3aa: CASSLDVYNEQFF
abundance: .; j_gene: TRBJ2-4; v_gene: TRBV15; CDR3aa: CATSRKEVIAKNIQYF
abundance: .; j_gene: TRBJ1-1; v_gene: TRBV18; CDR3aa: CASSPAGTKNTEAFF
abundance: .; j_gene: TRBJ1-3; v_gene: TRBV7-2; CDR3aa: CASSLSATGNTIYF
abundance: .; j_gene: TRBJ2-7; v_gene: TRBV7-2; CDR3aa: CASSLVGDGPYEQYF
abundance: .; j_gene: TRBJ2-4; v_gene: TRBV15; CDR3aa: CATSRDPVTGNIQYF
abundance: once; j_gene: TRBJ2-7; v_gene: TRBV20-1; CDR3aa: CSATSSYEQYF
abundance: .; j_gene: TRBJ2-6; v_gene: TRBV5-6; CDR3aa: CASSVRRTTGGNVLTF
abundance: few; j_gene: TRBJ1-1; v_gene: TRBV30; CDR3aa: CAWRTNTEAFF
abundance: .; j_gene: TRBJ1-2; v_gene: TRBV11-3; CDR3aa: CASSLTGGGYGYTF
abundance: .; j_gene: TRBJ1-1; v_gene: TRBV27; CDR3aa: CASSSSGLGLNTEAFF
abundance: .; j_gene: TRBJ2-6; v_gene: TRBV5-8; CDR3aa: CASSLPGTSISGANVLTF
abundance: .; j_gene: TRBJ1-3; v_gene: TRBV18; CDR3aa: CASSPTGEGTIYF
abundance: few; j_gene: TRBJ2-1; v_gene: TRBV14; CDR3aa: CASSQGTLAGRGEQFF
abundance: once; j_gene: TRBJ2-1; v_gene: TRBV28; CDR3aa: CASLGLAVRNEQFF
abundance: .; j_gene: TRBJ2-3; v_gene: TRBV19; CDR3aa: CASSISGVDADTQYF
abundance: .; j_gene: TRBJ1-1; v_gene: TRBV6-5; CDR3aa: CASSYRGLGTEAFF
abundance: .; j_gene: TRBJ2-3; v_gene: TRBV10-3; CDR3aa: CAISGTLASTDTQYF
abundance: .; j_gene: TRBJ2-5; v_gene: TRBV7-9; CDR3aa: CASSSVGGRRVETQYF
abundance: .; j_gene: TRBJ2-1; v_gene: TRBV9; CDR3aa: CASSPGFSSYNEQFF
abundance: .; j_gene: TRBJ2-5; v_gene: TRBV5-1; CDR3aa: CASSSSGSGRGKETQYF
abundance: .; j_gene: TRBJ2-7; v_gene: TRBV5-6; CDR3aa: CASSTLLATPPYEQYF
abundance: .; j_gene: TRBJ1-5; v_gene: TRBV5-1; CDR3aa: CASSLSENQPQHF
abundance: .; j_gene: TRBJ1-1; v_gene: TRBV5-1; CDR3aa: CASGPDRAGYTEAFF
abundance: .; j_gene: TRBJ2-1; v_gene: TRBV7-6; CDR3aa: CASSLGTGGRQFF
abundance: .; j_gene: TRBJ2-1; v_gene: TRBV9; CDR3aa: CASSVVVAGVNEQFF
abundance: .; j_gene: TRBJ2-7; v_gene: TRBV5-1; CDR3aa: CASSLKTGGGGAYEQYF
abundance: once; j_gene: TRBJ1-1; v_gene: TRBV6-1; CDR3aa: CASSEKLRVRANTEAFF
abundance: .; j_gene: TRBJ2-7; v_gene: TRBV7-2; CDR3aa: CASSLTPPSTSYEQYF
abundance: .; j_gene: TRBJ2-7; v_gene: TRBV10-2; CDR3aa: CASREASGQYEQYF